The 27 T cell receptor beta chains below all came from one sample that was sequenced in a study of CD8 T cells in ankylosing spondylitis. Each CDR3 protein is one row after TCRdb ran MiXCR on the 5' RACE reads. The sample records about 140,000 distinct CDR3 sequences, 6.5% to 8.5% being singletons. The specimen sequenced was synovial fluid, either unsorted or a sorted T cell fraction (not recorded which). The receptors were sampled from a male donor with ankylosing spondylitis.

This clonotype was recorded a few times. CDR3 residues: CASTPRGPYEQYF. The DNA for the CDR3 is TGTGCCAGCACCCCCAGGGGGCCCTACGAGCAGTACTTC. J is TRBJ2-7 and V is TRBV28; 8 bases line up with TRBD1. This CDR3 comprises 13 residues. Germline-derived CDR1 and CDR2 are MDHEN and SYDVKM. After removal of 7 bases from V and 2 bases from J, the junction contained 4 bases not matched to a gene.

This clonotype was seen a few times. The chain has TRBV5-1 and TRBJ1-4; D perhaps matches TRBD1 (5 bases). The CDR3 covers 14 residues. V shed 4 bases and J shed 7 bases, with 14 bases lying between them. Per germline, CDR1 SGHRS and CDR2 YFSETQ. CDR3: CASSLGTAREKLFF. CDR3 DNA sequence: TGCGCCAGCAGCCTTGGGACGGCCCGTGAAAAACTGTTTTTT.

This clonotype has a count of ten or more. V usage is TRBV20-1 and J usage is TRBJ1-1; D is uncertain. The length of the CDR3 is 15 residues. Trimming stripped 3 bases from V and 3 bases from J, with 17 bases between. Germline V gene lookup returns CDR1 DFQATT and CDR2 SNEGSKA (reference sequence). The CDR3 coding sequence is TGCAGTGCTAGTGAGGCGGTGGTAACGGACACTGAAGCTTTCTTT. Protein: CSASEAVVTDTEAFF.

V and J are TRBV7-2 and TRBJ2-5; D call uncertain. CDR1 is SGHTA, CDR2 FQGNSA, per germline. CDR3 length equals 14 residues. V was clipped by 3 bases and J by 2 bases, with 10 bases between them. DNA for the CDR3: TGTGCCAGCAGCTTCGGCGGAGCTCAAGAGACCCAGTACTTC. Translating it yields CASSFGGAQETQYF.

The sample holds a few counts of this clonotype. The gene calls are TRBV20-1 and TRBJ2-3; D is perhaps TRBD1 (6 bases). The CDR3 sequence is 16 residues long. Germline CDR1 reads DFQATT; CDR2 reads SNEGSKA (reference sequence). The V end lost 6 bases, the J end lost 3 bases, and 22 bases lay between the germline ends. The CDR3 sequence is CSAPPTRAGTTDTQYF. The CDR3 nucleotides are TGCAGTGCCCCCCCGACCCGCGCCGGGACAACAGATACGCAGTATTTT.

The gene calls are TRBV7-9 and TRBJ2-7, with a possible D match to TRBD1 (6 bases). This CDR3 has 15 residues. Trimming removed 5 bases at V and 6 bases at J, with 20 bases between. The germline gives CDR1 SEHNR, CDR2 FQNEAQ (reference sequence). CDR3 in amino acids: CASSLNRDGGVEQYF. Here the CDR3 DNA reads TGTGCCAGCAGCCTCAACAGGGACGGTGGGGTCGAGCAGTACTTC.

This clonotype occurred a few times. The chain is built from TRBV12-3 or TRBV12-4 and TRBJ1-5; TRBD1 is a possible D gene (5 bases). This CDR3 contains 15 residues. Trimming shortened V by 3 bases and J by 2 bases, and 11 bases separated the two germline ends. CDR3 residues: CASSFGGPGNQPQHF. In nucleotides, the CDR3 is TGTGCCAGCAGTTTTGGGGGTCCGGGCAATCAGCCCCAGCATTTT.

The CDR3, as DNA: TGTGCCACCAGCAGAGAAGGGCAGGGGGGCACCGGGGAGCTGTTTTTT. This encodes CATSREGQGGTGELFF. The genes are TRBV15 and TRBJ2-2; possible D gene TRBD1, 7 bases. Trimming pared 0 bases from V and 4 bases from J, leaving 12 bases between. The CDR3 extends over 16 amino acids. The germline gives CDR1 LNHNV, CDR2 YYDKDF (reference sequence). Full variable domain (remainder filled in from reference TRBV15 and TRBJ2-2): DAMVIQNPRYQVTQFGKPVTLSCSQTLNHNVMYWYQQKSSQAPKLLFHYYDKDFNNEADTPDNFQSRRPNTSFCFLDIRSPGLGDTAMYLCATSREGQGGTGELFFGEGSRLTVL.

This clonotype showed up many times. The CDR3 sequence is CSARLQGDLYEQYF. The DNA of the CDR3 is TGCAGTGCTAGGTTACAGGGGGACCTCTACGAGCAGTACTTC. This rearrangement joins TRBV20-1 to TRBJ2-7; 8 nucleotides agree with TRBD1. J was trimmed by 3 bases and V by 3 bases; bases with no gene match: 7. The V gene's germline CDR1 is DFQATT and CDR2 SNEGSKA (reference sequence). The CDR3 has 14 amino acids.

The chain employs TRBV5-1 and TRBJ1-1; tentative D call: TRBD1 (6 bases). Trimming cost V 4 bases and J 6 bases, with 13 bases left between them. CDR3 length equals 13 residues. The V gene's germline CDR1 is SGHRS and CDR2 YFSETQ. CDR3 sequence (DNA): TGCGCCAGCAGCCTACAGGGCGGTGCTGAAGCTTTCTTT. Protein: CASSLQGGAEAFF.

In its sample, this clonotype was seen a few times. CDR3 sequence reads: CASRWGKGADQPQHF. DNA of the CDR3: TGTGCCAGCAGGTGGGGCAAAGGGGCAGATCAGCCCCAGCATTTT. The V call is TRBV28, the J call TRBJ1-5, with D perhaps TRBD1 (5 bases). CDR1 MDHEN and CDR2 SYDVKM come from the germline V gene. Trimming removed 6 bases at V and 5 bases at J, with 17 bases between. The CDR3 sequence is 15 residues long.

The table lists this clonotype with many counts. The J gene is TRBJ2-1, the V gene TRBV7-2, with D unclear. This CDR3 has 12 amino acids. The germline V and J ends were trimmed by 5 bases and 7 bases, with 9 bases remaining between them. The V gene's germline CDR1 is SGHTA and CDR2 FQGNSA. This CDR3 is CASSAQYNEQFF. DNA for the CDR3: TGTGCCAGCAGCGCACAATATAATGAGCAGTTCTTC.

The chain couples TRBV28 to TRBJ1-2; possible D gene TRBD1, 5 bases. Looked up from germline, CDR1 is MDHEN and CDR2 is SYDVKM. The length of the CDR3 is 14 residues. The CDR3 loop is CATKEPGGTGGYTF. The CDR3 bases are TGTGCAACCAAAGAACCCGGGGGTACTGGTGGCTACACCTTC.

The chain recombines TRBV7-9 with TRBJ2-5; TRBD1 is a possible D gene (5 bases). V dropped 3 bases and J dropped 2 bases, with 10 bases sitting between them. The CDR3 length is 14 residues. Germline V CDR1 and CDR2: SEHNR, FQNEAQ (reference sequence). CDR3 region: CASSLTAEQETQYF. The DNA of the CDR3 is TGTGCCAGCAGCTTGACAGCCGAACAAGAGACCCAGTACTTC.

The V call is TRBV6-1, the J call TRBJ2-3; tentative D call: TRBD2 (5 bases). CDR3 length equals 13 residues. Germline V gene lookup returns CDR1 MNHNS and CDR2 SASEGT. V was pared by 6 bases and J by 0 bases, with 7 bases between. The CDR3 DNA reads as TGTGCCAGCAGCGGGATTAGCACAGATACGCAGTATTTT. This encodes CASSGISTDTQYF.

The genes are TRBV6-5 and TRBJ1-4; D unresolved. The CDR3 length is 16 residues. Trimming left V 2 bases short and J 8 bases short, with 18 bases between. Germline V gene sequence: CDR1 MNHEY, CDR2 SVGAGI. CDR3 bases: TGTGCCAGCAGTTACAAACGGACCGTTTACATGGAAAAACTGTTTTTT. Translated, it gives CASSYKRTVYMEKLFF.

The genes are TRBV30 and TRBJ2-5, with D perhaps given as TRBD1 or TRBD2 (5 bases each). V was clipped by 2 bases and J by 4 bases, with 8 bases between them. Germline CDR1 reads GTSNPN; CDR2 reads SVGIG (reference sequence). This CDR3 has 12 residues. The CDR3 loop reads CAWSPGAETQYF. DNA for the CDR3: TGTGCCTGGAGTCCCGGGGCAGAGACCCAGTACTTC.

This clonotype occurred a few times. The rearrangement uses TRBV4-1 and TRBJ2-5; 8 positions agree with TRBD2. Germline-derived CDR1 and CDR2 are MGHRA and YSYEKL. V shed 1 base, J shed 3 bases, and the junction held 1 base outside the gene matches. The CDR3 totals 14 residues. This chain's CDR3 is CASSQAGGKETQYF. The DNA for the CDR3 is TGCGCCAGCAGCCAAGCGGGAGGGAAAGAGACCCAGTACTTC.

This clonotype showed up many times. The gene calls are TRBV3-1 and TRBJ1-1; no definite D call. This CDR3 is built from 14 residues. Germline V gene sequence: CDR1 LGHDT, CDR2 YNNKEL (reference sequence). V lost 4 bases and J 2 bases, leaving 11 bases between the germline ends. CDR3 in DNA: TGTGCCAGCAGCCCTTGGACGGGTAACACTGAAGCTTTCTTT. It specifies CASSPWTGNTEAFF. The full variable domain, rest sourced from reference TRBV3-1 and TRBJ1-1, is DTAVSQTPKYLVTQMGNDKSIKCEQNLGHDTMYWYKQDSKKFLKIMFSYNNKELIINETVPNRFSPKSPDKAHLNLHINSLELGDSAVYFCASSPWTGNTEAFFGQGTRLTVV.

The chain couples TRBV7-8 to TRBJ1-3; TRBD1 might be the D (5 bases). The V and J ends lost 1 base and 9 bases respectively, with 7 bases between them. From germline, CDR1 is SGHVS and CDR2 FQNEAQ. The CDR3 length is 12 residues. CDR3 protein: CASSLVGATIYF. The CDR3 DNA reads TGTGCCAGCAGCTTAGTTGGGGCCACCATATATTTT.

The sample holds many counts of this clonotype. The rearrangement links TRBV7-2 to TRBJ1-6; a weak D match, TRBD1 (5 bases). The CDR3 contains 16 residues. Germline CDR1 is SGHTA and CDR2 is FQGNSA. Deletions cut 5 bases from V and 0 bases from J, with 11 bases between. The CDR3 sequence is CASSRDSSSYNSPLHF. The CDR3 bases are TGTGCCAGCAGCCGTGACAGTAGCTCCTATAATTCACCCCTCCACTTT.

This clonotype came up a few times. The rearrangement links TRBV6-5 to TRBJ2-3, with a weak D call TRBD2 (6 bases). V lost 4 bases to trimming and J lost 0 bases, with 14 bases between them. Germline CDR1 reads MNHEY; CDR2 reads SVGAGI. This CDR3 region has 16 residues. The CDR3 DNA is TGTGCCAGCAGTTCCGCGGGCGGGGAGAGCACAGATACGCAGTATTTT. Translating it yields CASSSAGGESTDTQYF.

This clonotype was counted at least ten times. V and J are TRBV27 and TRBJ1-1; no reliable D call. This CDR3 has 17 amino acids. The germline V gene encodes CDR1 MNHEY and CDR2 SMNVEV (reference sequence). V was shortened by 3 bases and J by 0 bases, with 17 bases between the two germline ends. CDR3 DNA sequence: TGTGCCAGCAGTTTTCGAGATATTAACTCCATGAACACTGAAGCTTTCTTT. This gives the protein CASSFRDINSMNTEAFF.

Many counts were recorded for this clonotype. The chain carries TRBV7-2 and TRBJ2-1; the D gene is possibly TRBD2 (5 bases). The CDR3 has 14 residues. V was pared by 1 base and J by 8 bases, with 12 bases between. The germline V gene encodes CDR1 SGHTA and CDR2 FQGNSA. This chain's CDR3 is CASSLGTAVHEQFF. CDR3 DNA: TGTGCCAGCAGCTTAGGGACTGCGGTCCATGAGCAGTTCTTC.

This clonotype was detected only a few times. This rearrangement joins TRBV28 to TRBJ2-6, with 9 bases identical to TRBD1. The germline gives CDR1 MDHEN, CDR2 SYDVKM. The CDR3 covers 15 residues. V lost 6 bases and J lost 4; bases outside the gene matches: 4. In nucleotides, the CDR3 is TGTGCCAGCAGCACAGGGGGCGCCGGGGCCAACGTCCTGACTTTC. Protein sequence: CASSTGGAGANVLTF.

J is TRBJ1-5 and V is TRBV4-1; the D is unclear. Per the germline V gene, CDR1 is MGHRA and CDR2 is YSYEKL. The CDR3 loop spans 15 amino acids. Trimming stripped 1 base from V and 4 bases from J, with 11 bases between. CDR3 DNA: TGCGCCAGCAGCCAAGTTTCGACGGAAAATCAGCCCCAGCATTTT. Translating it yields CASSQVSTENQPQHF.

This clonotype has a handful of counts. The gene calls are TRBV20-1 and TRBJ2-3; D is perhaps TRBD1 (5 bases). Trimming shortened V by 6 bases and J by 4 bases, and 17 bases separated the two germline ends. Looked up from germline, CDR1 is DFQATT and CDR2 is SNEGSKA (reference sequence). The CDR3 is 14 residues long. Here the CDR3 DNA reads TGCAGTGCCACCCCAGCCGAAGGGGCAGATACGCAGTATTTT. Its translation is CSATPAEGADTQYF.